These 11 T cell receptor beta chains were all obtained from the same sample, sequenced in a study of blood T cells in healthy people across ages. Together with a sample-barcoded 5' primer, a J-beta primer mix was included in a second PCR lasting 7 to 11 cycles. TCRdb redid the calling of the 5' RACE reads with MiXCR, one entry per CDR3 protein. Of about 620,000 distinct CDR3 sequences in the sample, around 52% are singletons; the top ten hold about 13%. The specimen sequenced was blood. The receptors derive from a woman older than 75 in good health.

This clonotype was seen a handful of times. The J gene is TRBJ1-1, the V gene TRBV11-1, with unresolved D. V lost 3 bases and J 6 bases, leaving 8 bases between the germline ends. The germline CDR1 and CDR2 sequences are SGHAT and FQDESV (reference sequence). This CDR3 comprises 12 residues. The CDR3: CASSFLRSEAFF. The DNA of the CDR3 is TGTGCCAGCAGCTTTTTACGGTCTGAAGCTTTCTTT.

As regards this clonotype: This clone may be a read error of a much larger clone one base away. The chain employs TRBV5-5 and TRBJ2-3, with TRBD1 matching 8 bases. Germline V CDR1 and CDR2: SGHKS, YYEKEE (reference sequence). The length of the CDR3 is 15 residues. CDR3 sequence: CAGSLYRGYTDTQYF. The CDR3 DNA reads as TGTGCCGGCAGCTTGTACAGGGGGTACACAGATACGCAGTATTTT.

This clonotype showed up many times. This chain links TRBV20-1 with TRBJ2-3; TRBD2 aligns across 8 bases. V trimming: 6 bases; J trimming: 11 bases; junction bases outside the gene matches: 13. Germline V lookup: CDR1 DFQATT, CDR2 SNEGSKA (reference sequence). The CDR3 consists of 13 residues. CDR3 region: CSASNLAGRGQYF. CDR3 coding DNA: TGCAGTGCCTCAAATCTAGCGGGCAGAGGGCAGTATTTT.

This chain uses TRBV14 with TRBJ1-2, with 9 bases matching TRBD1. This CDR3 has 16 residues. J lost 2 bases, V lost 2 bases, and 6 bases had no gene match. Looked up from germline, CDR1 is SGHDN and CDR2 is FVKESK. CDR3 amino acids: CASSQTAGQGNYGYTF. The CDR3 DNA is TGTGCCAGCAGCCAAACGGCCGGACAGGGGAACTATGGCTACACCTTC.

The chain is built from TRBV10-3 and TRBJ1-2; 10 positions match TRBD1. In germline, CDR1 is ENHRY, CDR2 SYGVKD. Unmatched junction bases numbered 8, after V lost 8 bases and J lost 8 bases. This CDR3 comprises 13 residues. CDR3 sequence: CAIRGQGLEGYTF. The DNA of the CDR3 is TGTGCCATCCGGGGACAGGGGTTGGAGGGCTACACCTTC.

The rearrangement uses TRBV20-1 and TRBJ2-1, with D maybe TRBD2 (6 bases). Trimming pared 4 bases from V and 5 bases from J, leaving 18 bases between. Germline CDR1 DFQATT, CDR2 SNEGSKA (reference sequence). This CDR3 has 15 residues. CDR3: CSATDAQRAHNEQFF. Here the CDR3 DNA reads TGCAGTGCTACTGACGCCCAGCGGGCGCACAATGAGCAGTTCTTC.

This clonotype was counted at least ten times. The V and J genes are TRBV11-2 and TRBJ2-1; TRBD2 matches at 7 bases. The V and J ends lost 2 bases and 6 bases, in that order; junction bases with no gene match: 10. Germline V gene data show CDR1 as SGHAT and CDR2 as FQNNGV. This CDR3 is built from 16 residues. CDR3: CASSLSWGGSGNEQFF. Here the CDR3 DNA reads TGTGCCAGCAGCTTATCTTGGGGCGGGAGCGGCAATGAGCAGTTCTTC.

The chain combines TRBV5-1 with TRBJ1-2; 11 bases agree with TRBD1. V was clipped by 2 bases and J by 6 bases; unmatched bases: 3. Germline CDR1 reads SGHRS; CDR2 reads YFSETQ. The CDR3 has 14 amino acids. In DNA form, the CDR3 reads TGCGCCAGCAGCTTCGGACAGGGGGCTAATGGCTACACCTTC. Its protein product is CASSFGQGANGYTF.

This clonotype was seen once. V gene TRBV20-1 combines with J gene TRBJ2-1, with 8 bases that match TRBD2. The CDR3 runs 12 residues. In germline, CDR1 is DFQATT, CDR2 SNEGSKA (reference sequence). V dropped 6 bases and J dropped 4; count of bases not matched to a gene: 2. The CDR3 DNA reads TGCAGTGCCATAGCGGGGTACAATGAGCAGTTCTTC. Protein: CSAIAGYNEQFF.

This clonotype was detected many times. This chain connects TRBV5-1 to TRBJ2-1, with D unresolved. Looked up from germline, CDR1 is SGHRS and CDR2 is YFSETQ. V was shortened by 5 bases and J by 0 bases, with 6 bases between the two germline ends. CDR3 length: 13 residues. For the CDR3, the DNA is TGCGCCAGCAGGGCAGACTCCTACAATGAGCAGTTCTTC. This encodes CASRADSYNEQFF.

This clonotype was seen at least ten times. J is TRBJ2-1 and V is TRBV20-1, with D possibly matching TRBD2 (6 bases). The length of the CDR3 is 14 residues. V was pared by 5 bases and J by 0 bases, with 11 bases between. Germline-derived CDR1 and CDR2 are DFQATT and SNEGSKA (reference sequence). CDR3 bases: TGCAGTGCTTACGGGGACTTCTCCTACAATGAGCAGTTCTTC. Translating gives CSAYGDFSYNEQFF.